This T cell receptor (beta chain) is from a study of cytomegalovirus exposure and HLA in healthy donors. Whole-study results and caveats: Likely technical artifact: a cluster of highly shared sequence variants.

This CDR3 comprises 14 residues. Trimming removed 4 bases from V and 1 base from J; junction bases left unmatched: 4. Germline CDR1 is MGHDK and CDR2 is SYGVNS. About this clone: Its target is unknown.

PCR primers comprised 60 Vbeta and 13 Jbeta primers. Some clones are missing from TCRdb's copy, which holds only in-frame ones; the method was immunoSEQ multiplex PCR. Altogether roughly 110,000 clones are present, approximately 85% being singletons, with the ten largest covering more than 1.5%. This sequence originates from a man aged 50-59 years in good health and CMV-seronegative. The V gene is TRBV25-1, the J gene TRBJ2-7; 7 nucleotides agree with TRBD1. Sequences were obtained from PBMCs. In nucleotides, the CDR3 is TGTGCCAGCAGTGTACGACAGGGATCCTACGAGCAGTACTTC. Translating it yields CASSVRQGSYEQYF.